This TCR beta chain derives from a study of vaccination and CD4 T cells after COVID-19. Treatment indicated: approximately 9-day PBMC culture with coronavirus spike peptide pools or control peptides (ViraFEST assay). ViraFEST expanded antigen-specific T cells with peptide pools, then sequenced TCRs. The ends were cut back, 5 bases at V and 0 bases at J, with 10 bases in the middle. The germline CDR1 and CDR2 sequences are MNHEY and SMNVEV (reference sequence). The CDR3 runs 15 residues. Cultured CD4+ T cell DNA underwent sequencing with the Oncomine TCR Beta short-read assay. TCRdb independently ran MiXCR on the PCR reads; one entry per CDR3 protein. The sample records some 10,000 distinct CDR3 sequences, roughly 64% being singletons. As for this clonotype: Antigen: not known.

Sequenced sample: CD4+ T cells from blood, cultured in vitro. This clonotype was obtained from a human donor who had recovered from COVID-19. This sequence joins TRBV27 and TRBJ2-2; D possibly uses TRBD1 or TRBD2 (5 bases each). CDR3 sequence (DNA): TGTGCCAGCAGTCCCTCGGGGCCGAACACCGGGGAGCTGTTTTTT. Protein sequence: CASSPSGPNTGELFF.